The entry that follows covers one TCR beta chain sequence. Measured with immunoSEQ multiplex PCR; TCRdb has only the in-frame clones, and not every one. The data contain roughly 100,000 clones, 89% of them seen just once; the ten biggest clones take up approximately 3.1%. The data were taken from a study of blood T cell repertoires in COVID-19. This CDR3 is built from 15 residues. Germline CDR1 and CDR2: SGHNT and YYREEE (reference sequence). V was cut by 1 base and J by 5 bases, with 12 bases left in between. J is TRBJ1-4 and V is TRBV5-4, with D uncertain. The sequencing input was peripheral blood. The origin of this receptor is a woman in her 70s with acute or convalescent COVID-19. CDR3 protein: CASSLRRGRNEKLFF. The CDR3 DNA sequence: TGTGCCAGCAGCTTGCGTCGGGGAAGGAATGAAAAACTGTTTTTT.